The 22 T cell receptor beta chains below all came from one sample that was sequenced in a study of cytomegalovirus exposure and HLA in healthy donors. Researchers ran the PCR with 60 Vbeta and 13 Jbeta primers. Assay: immunoSEQ multiplex PCR; the TCRdb copy retains only in-frame clones and omits some. Of 190,000 or so clones in the sample, 80% to 85% were seen once. The sequenced material came from PBMCs. Receptor source: a middle-aged man in good health and CMV-seronegative.

The chain combines TRBV6-5 with TRBJ1-1; tentative D call: TRBD1 (5 bases). This CDR3 contains 16 residues. The V end was cut by 0 bases, the J end by 3 bases, with 14 bases between. Germline CDR1 reads MNHEY; CDR2 reads SVGAGI. CDR3 nucleotides: TGTGCCAGCAGTTACTCGCGGGGGTTTGGGGACACTGAAGCTTTCTTT. Translated: CASSYSRGFGDTEAFF.

The V gene is TRBV4-3, the J gene TRBJ2-1; 12 bases agree with TRBD2. The CDR3 sequence is 15 residues long. Germline V gene sequence: CDR1 LGHNA, CDR2 YSLEER. V was pared by 4 bases and J by 9 bases, with 7 bases of the junction left unmatched. DNA for the CDR3: TGCGCCAGCAGCCTCTCTAGCGGGGGGGCCTCTGAGCAGTTCTTC. Amino acid sequence: CASSLSSGGASEQFF.

The CDR3: CASSGSGRGTDTQYF. DNA for the CDR3: TGTGCCAGCAGCGGTAGCGGGAGGGGGACAGATACGCAGTATTTT. This chain joins TRBV5-4 and TRBJ2-3; 11 nucleotides agree with TRBD2. The CDR3 length is 15 residues. J lost 3 bases, V lost 4 bases, and 4 bases had no gene match. Germline CDR1 is SGHNT and CDR2 is YYREEE (reference sequence).

This sequence joins TRBV11-1 and TRBJ2-2, with D tentatively TRBD1 (6 bases). The germline V gene encodes CDR1 SGHAT and CDR2 FQDESV (reference sequence). V shed 4 bases and J shed 0 bases, with 9 bases lying between them. The CDR3 loop spans 15 amino acids. CDR3 sequence reads: CASSSDSANTGELFF. As DNA, the CDR3 is TGTGCCAGCAGCTCGGACAGCGCGAACACCGGGGAGCTGTTTTTT.

Details on this clone: This sample also contains other DNA sequences that code for the same CDR3. The chain has TRBV9 and TRBJ1-3; 10 positions match TRBD1. The germline V gene encodes CDR1 SGDLS and CDR2 YYNGEE. The V segment lost 2 bases and the J segment 0 bases; nucleotides outside the gene matches: 8. There are 18 residues in the CDR3. Here the CDR3 DNA reads TGTGCCAGCAGCGTGGGGACAGGGGATTTTAGCTCTGGAAACACCATATATTTT. Its translation: CASSVGTGDFSSGNTIYF.

This chain connects TRBV6-6 to TRBJ1-2; 10 bases are a match to TRBD1. V was pared by 5 bases and J by 2 bases, with 5 bases of the junction left unmatched. This CDR3 comprises 15 residues. Germline CDR1 is MNHNY and CDR2 is SVGAGI (reference sequence). The CDR3 region is CASSTRQGANYGYTF. Here the CDR3 DNA reads TGTGCCAGCAGTACTAGACAGGGGGCGAACTATGGCTACACCTTC.

The chain uses TRBV7-2 and TRBJ1-4; 8 bases are shared with TRBD1. Germline CDR1 and CDR2: SGHTA and FQGNSA. The trim removed 2 bases at V and 8 bases at J, leaving 7 bases unmatched. The CDR3 length is 15 residues. The CDR3 reads CASSLSTGGFEKLFF. In DNA form, the CDR3 reads TGTGCCAGCAGCTTAAGCACAGGGGGATTCGAAAAACTGTTTTTT. Full variable domain (remainder filled in from reference TRBV7-2 and TRBJ1-4): GAGVSQSPSNKVTEKGKDVELRCDPISGHTALYWYRQSLGQGLEFLIYFQGNSAPDKSGLPSDRFSAERTGGSVSTLTIQRTQQEDSAVYLCASSLSTGGFEKLFFGSGTQLSVL.

The sample holds a few counts of this clone. The chain carries TRBV13 and TRBJ2-7; possibly TRBD2 for D (5 bases). This CDR3 region has 15 residues. Trimming left V 1 base short and J 1 base short, with 11 bases between. Germline lookup yields CDR1 PRHDT and CDR2 FYEKMQ (reference sequence). For the CDR3, the DNA is TGTGCCAGCAGCTTAGAGGGTAGCGATTCCTACGAGCAGTACTTC. Encoded protein: CASSLEGSDSYEQYF.

V usage is TRBV18 and J usage is TRBJ2-1; perhaps TRBD1 as D (6 bases). Germline CDR1 KGHSH, CDR2 LQKENI. The ends were cut back, 4 bases at V and 0 bases at J, with 13 bases in the middle. The CDR3 is 16 amino acids. This chain's CDR3 is CASSLWDTSSYNEQFF. CDR3 nucleotides: TGTGCCAGCTCACTCTGGGACACCAGCTCCTACAATGAGCAGTTCTTC.

This rearrangement joins TRBV5-1 to TRBJ2-1; 11 nucleotides agree with TRBD2. The V and J ends lost 3 bases and 0 bases, in that order; junction bases with no gene match: 11. Germline CDR1 SGHRS, CDR2 YFSETQ. CDR3 length: 19 amino acids. CDR3 in amino acids: CASSSNGLAGFSSYNEQFF. CDR3 DNA sequence: TGCGCCAGCAGCTCGAATGGACTAGCGGGCTTTAGCTCCTACAATGAGCAGTTCTTC.

The genes are TRBV9 and TRBJ2-1; 8 bases are a match to TRBD2. V gave up 0 bases and J gave up 9 bases; unmatched junction bases: 8. Germline V gene data show CDR1 as SGDLS and CDR2 as YYNGEE. This CDR3 has 15 amino acids. CDR3 sequence: CASSVDTGGRGEQFF. Here the CDR3 DNA reads TGTGCCAGCAGCGTAGATACGGGGGGGCGGGGTGAGCAGTTCTTC. The complete variable domain, with remaining parts taken from reference TRBV9 and TRBJ2-1, reads DSGVTQTPKHLITATGQRVTLRCSPRSGDLSVYWYQQSLDQGLQFLIQYYNGEERAKGNILERFSAQQFPDLHSELNLSSLELGDSALYFCASSVDTGGRGEQFFGPGTRLTVL.

V usage is TRBV6-1 and J usage is TRBJ2-7, with 7 bases fitting TRBD1. The CDR3 has 14 residues. Germline values: CDR1 MNHNS, CDR2 SASEGT. Unmatched junction bases numbered 7, after V lost 6 bases and J lost 2 bases. CDR3 loop: CASSRTGPPYEQYF. In DNA form, the CDR3 reads TGTGCCAGCAGCAGGACAGGCCCTCCCTACGAGCAGTACTTC.

The genes are TRBV19 and TRBJ1-5, with 7 bases lining up with TRBD1. This CDR3 region has 14 residues. Germline V gene data show CDR1 as LNHDA and CDR2 as SQIVND (reference sequence). V trimming: 6 bases; J trimming: 3 bases; junction bases outside the gene matches: 5. In DNA form, the CDR3 reads TGTGCCAGTAGCAGGGGGGCAGACAATCAGCCCCAGCATTTT. It specifies CASSRGADNQPQHF. Drawing the rest from reference TRBV19 and TRBJ1-5, the complete variable domain is DGGITQSPKYLFRKEGQNVTLSCEQNLNHDAMYWYRQDPGQGLRLIYYSQIVNDFQKGDIAEGYSVSREKKESFPLTVTSAQKNPTAFYLCASSRGADNQPQHFGDGTRLSIL.

The chain has TRBV4-2 and TRBJ2-1, with TRBD2 matching 7 bases. CDR3 size: 16 residues. The germline CDR1 and CDR2 sequences are LGHNA and YNFKEQ. The ends lost 1 base at V and 3 bases at J; junction bases unmatched: 6. The CDR3 protein is CASSQGLGGGYNEQFF. In nucleotides, the CDR3 is TGTGCCAGCAGCCAAGGGCTCGGCGGGGGCTACAATGAGCAGTTCTTC.

The rearrangement uses TRBV5-1 and TRBJ2-1, with TRBD2 matching over 10 bases. V dropped 4 bases and J dropped 0; count of bases not matched to a gene: 13. The V gene's germline CDR1 is SGHRS and CDR2 YFSETQ. The CDR3 covers 19 residues. The CDR3 region has the DNA TGCGCCAGCAGCCGGGGACTAGCGCGTAGTACCAGCTCCTACAATGAGCAGTTCTTC. Translation: CASSRGLARSTSSYNEQFF.

The chain recombines TRBV7-2 with TRBJ2-3; 7 bases line up with TRBD2. The CDR3 loop spans 18 amino acids. In germline, CDR1 is SGHTA, CDR2 FQGNSA. V trimming: 6 bases; J trimming: 2 bases; junction bases outside the gene matches: 17. The DNA for the CDR3 is TGTGCCAGCAGTCTAACACCGGGGAGCGGGGCGATCACAGATACGCAGTATTTT. As protein: CASSLTPGSGAITDTQYF.

The chain is built from TRBV7-2 and TRBJ2-3, with 10 positions matching TRBD2. The V gene end was trimmed by 1 base and the J gene end by 9 bases; junction bases not matched to a gene: 4. Germline assignment: CDR1 SGHTA and CDR2 FQGNSA. The CDR3 length is 14 residues. The CDR3: CASSLVASGRTQYF. CDR3 sequence (DNA): TGTGCCAGCAGCTTAGTTGCTAGCGGGAGAACGCAGTATTTT.

For this clone: The same CDR3 arises from other DNA sequences in this sample as well. This chain uses TRBV30 with TRBJ2-3; possible D gene TRBD1, 7 bases. Per germline, CDR1 GTSNPN and CDR2 SVGIG (reference sequence). The CDR3 totals 16 residues. Trimming shortened V by 3 bases and J by 6 bases, and 22 bases separated the two germline ends. CDR3 sequence (DNA): TGTGCCTGGAGCGAATCTTGGATACAGGGGAGGGATACGCAGTATTTT. This encodes CAWSESWIQGRDTQYF.

This clone was observed a handful of times. The chain employs TRBV7-9 and TRBJ1-1; 7 bases agree with TRBD1. The V gene end was trimmed by 5 bases and the J gene end by 0 bases; junction bases not matched to a gene: 6. Germline V gene sequence: CDR1 SEHNR, CDR2 FQNEAQ (reference sequence). The CDR3 loop spans 15 amino acids. CDR3 protein: CASSTGGQLNTEAFF. Written as DNA, the CDR3 is TGTGCCAGCAGCACTGGGGGACAGTTGAACACTGAAGCTTTCTTT.

V gene TRBV4-3 combines with J gene TRBJ2-3; D might be TRBD2 (6 bases). The CDR3 is 16 residues long. CDR1 LGHNA and CDR2 YSLEER come from the germline V gene. Trimming left V 0 bases short and J 0 bases short, with 10 bases between. The CDR3 loop reads CASSQEWSGSTDTQYF. The CDR3 DNA reads TGCGCCAGCAGCCAAGAGTGGAGCGGGAGCACAGATACGCAGTATTTT.

This rearrangement joins TRBV29-1 to TRBJ1-1; D perhaps matches TRBD1 (6 bases). Per germline, CDR1 SQVTM and CDR2 ANQGSEA. The CDR3 has 14 residues. The ends were cut back, 5 bases at V and 4 bases at J, with 17 bases in the middle. The CDR3 nucleotides read TGCAGCGTTCGCTTACAGGGAAGGGCCACTGAAGCTTTCTTT. Its protein is CSVRLQGRATEAFF.

V gene TRBV19 combines with J gene TRBJ2-2; D is unresolved. The CDR3 has 12 residues. Between the trimmed V and J ends, which lost 5 bases and 7 bases, there was a span of 8 bases. CDR1 is LNHDA and CDR2 is SQIVND in the germline V gene (reference sequence). The CDR3 is CASSWRVGELFF. The CDR3 DNA is TGTGCCAGTAGTTGGAGAGTCGGGGAGCTGTTTTTT.